Listed here are 20 T cell receptor beta chains from one sample, sequenced in a study of identical twins. TCRdb reprocessed the 5' RACE reads via MiXCR and lists one record per CDR3 protein. Among approximately 690,000 distinct CDR3 sequences, over 5% were seen once, and the ten largest hold 1.5% to 2%. Specimen: naive T cells sorted from blood. The receptors were sampled from a man aged 18 to 30 in good health.

This clonotype was seen ten or more times. The V and J genes are TRBV4-1 and TRBJ2-1; 7 positions agree with TRBD2. The CDR3 contains 17 residues. J lost 7 bases, V lost 0 bases, and 12 bases had no gene match. From germline, CDR1 is MGHRA and CDR2 YSYEKL. The CDR3: CASSQDQSSGYINEQFF. CDR3 bases: TGCGCCAGCAGCCAAGATCAGTCTAGCGGTTATATTAATGAGCAGTTCTTC.

This clonotype was counted many times. The V gene is TRBV12-3 or TRBV12-4, the J gene TRBJ2-1; D may be TRBD1 (6 bases). Trimming took 6 bases from V and 7 from J, leaving 19 bases between them. CDR3 size: 15 residues. The CDR3 nucleotides are TGTGCCAGCAGGTCCGGGACAACCAGAGGGAATGAGCAGTTCTTC. Translated: CASRSGTTRGNEQFF.

The chain couples TRBV6-1 to TRBJ1-3; D is perhaps TRBD1 (5 bases). The CDR3 runs to 15 residues. Germline loops: CDR1 MNHNS, CDR2 SASEGT. V was clipped by 7 bases and J by 0 bases, with 13 bases between them. In DNA form, the CDR3 reads TGTGCCAGCACCGCGACAGAGGACTCTGGAAACACCATATATTTT. Translated: CASTATEDSGNTIYF.

This clonotype was observed many times. The chain joins TRBV21-1 to TRBJ1-5; no check of the table's D call, TRBD1, against the DNA was made. TRBV21-1 represents a pseudogene. The CDR3 covers 17 residues. CDR3 residues: CASSTPVLGFSNQPQHF. CDR3 sequence (DNA): TGTGCCAGCAGCACCCCGGTTTTAGGGTTTAGCAATCAGCCCCAGCATTTT.

Only a few counts were recorded for this clonotype. This chain connects TRBV6-1 to TRBJ1-5; perhaps TRBD1 as D (5 bases). CDR1 and CDR2 from the germline V gene are MNHNS and SASEGT. This CDR3 has 12 residues. V lost 6 bases and J 6 bases, leaving 9 bases between the germline ends. The CDR3 sequence: CASRGDSQPQHF. As DNA, the CDR3 is TGTGCCAGCAGAGGGGATAGTCAGCCCCAGCATTTT.

This clonotype was seen repeatedly, ten times or more. CDR3 sequence: CASSAGHANTGELFF. CDR3 coding DNA: TGCGCCAGCAGTGCGGGACACGCGAACACCGGGGAGCTGTTTTTT. This chain connects TRBV5-1 to TRBJ2-2, with D possibly called TRBD1 or TRBD2 (6 bases each). With 5 bases removed from V and 0 bases from J, the gap between germline ends came to 11 bases. The CDR3 length is 15 residues. From germline, CDR1 is SGHRS and CDR2 YFSETQ.

This clonotype has ten or more counts. The genes are TRBV12-3 or TRBV12-4 and TRBJ1-3; no definite D call. V lost 7 bases, J lost 0 bases, and 7 bases lay in between. The CDR3 spans 13 residues. CDR3 sequence: CASIQSSGNTIYF. DNA for the CDR3: TGTGCCAGCATTCAGAGCTCTGGAAACACCATATATTTT.

The sample holds many counts of this clonotype. This sequence joins TRBV18 and TRBJ2-5, with D perhaps TRBD2 (5 bases). The germline V gene has CDR1 KGHSH and CDR2 LQKENI. V lost 1 base and J lost 3, with 9 bases in between. This CDR3 has 14 amino acids. The CDR3 DNA sequence: TGTGCCAGCTCACCACTCAGCGGCAAAGAGACCCAGTACTTC. It yields the protein CASSPLSGKETQYF.

The sample holds a few counts of this clonotype. The chain is built from TRBV5-6 and TRBJ2-5; 7 bases align to TRBD1. The germline CDR1 and CDR2 sequences are SGHDT and YYEEEE. There are 14 residues in the CDR3. Unmatched junction bases numbered 4, after V lost 3 bases and J lost 2 bases. This CDR3 reads CASSYWDRQETQYF. The CDR3 DNA is TGTGCCAGCAGCTATTGGGACAGACAAGAGACCCAGTACTTC.

This clonotype was seen at least ten times. This chain joins TRBV5-1 and TRBJ2-3, with D hard to call. Trimming took 3 bases from V and 1 from J, leaving 9 bases between them. This CDR3 comprises 14 residues. Germline assignment: CDR1 SGHRS and CDR2 YFSETQ. CDR3 residues: CASSSLDGTDTQYF. DNA of the CDR3: TGCGCCAGCAGCTCCCTGGACGGCACAGATACGCAGTATTTT.

In this sample, this clonotype turned up many times. The V call is TRBV29-1, the J call TRBJ2-7; D is perhaps TRBD1 (5 bases). This CDR3 is 12 amino acids long. V was clipped by 7 bases and J by 3 bases, with 13 bases between them. Per the germline V gene, CDR1 is SQVTM and CDR2 is ANQGSEA. The CDR3 sequence: CSAGPQVYEQYF. CDR3 DNA sequence: TGCAGCGCTGGGCCACAGGTCTACGAGCAGTACTTC.

This clonotype has a count of ten or more. This rearrangement joins TRBV4-3 to TRBJ2-7, with D uncertain. Deletions cut 1 base from V and 6 bases from J, with 4 bases between. The CDR3 covers 11 residues. Germline V gene lookup returns CDR1 LGHNA and CDR2 YSLEER. In DNA form, the CDR3 reads TGCGCCAGCAGCCAAGGCCTCGAGCAGTACTTC. This encodes CASSQGLEQYF.

This clonotype was counted at least ten times. This sequence joins TRBV24-1 and TRBJ1-1; D unresolved. In germline, CDR1 is KGHDR, CDR2 SFDVKD. Trimming pared 5 bases from V and 1 base from J, leaving 7 bases between. The CDR3 loop spans 13 amino acids. CDR3 DNA: TGTGCCACCAGTGGGCACGGGAACACTGAAGCTTTCTTT. It yields the protein CATSGHGNTEAFF.

This clonotype was detected only a few times. The chain employs TRBV18 and TRBJ2-1; D is perhaps TRBD2 (5 bases). This CDR3 is built from 14 residues. Trimming cost V 3 bases and J 9 bases, with 15 bases left between them. From germline, CDR1 is KGHSH and CDR2 LQKENI. The CDR3 sequence is CASSPFVLDTEQFF. In DNA form, the CDR3 reads TGTGCCAGCTCACCGTTTGTACTAGACACTGAGCAGTTCTTC.

This clonotype occurred many times. V usage is TRBV7-9 and J usage is TRBJ2-7; 7 bases line up with TRBD1. The CDR3 has 14 amino acids. In germline, CDR1 is SEHNR, CDR2 FQNEAQ (reference sequence). Trimming removed 5 bases from V and 4 bases from J; junction bases left unmatched: 8. The CDR3 nucleotides are TGTGCCAGCAGCCCATCGGGACAGAATTACGAGCAGTACGTC. This sequence encodes CASSPSGQNYEQYV.

In this sample, this clonotype turned up a few times. This chain connects TRBV3-1 to TRBJ1-1; possibly TRBD1 for D (5 bases). Germline V gives CDR1 LGHDT, CDR2 YNNKEL (reference sequence). This CDR3 is built from 14 residues. The germline V and J ends were trimmed by 4 bases and 4 bases, with 13 bases remaining between them. This CDR3 is CASSLSWGVTEAFF. DNA of the CDR3: TGTGCCAGCAGCCTTTCTTGGGGGGTCACTGAAGCTTTCTTT.

V is TRBV7-2 and J is TRBJ1-2; 7 bases are shared with TRBD1. After removal of 1 base from V and 8 bases from J, the junction contained 10 bases not matched to a gene. This CDR3 has 15 amino acids. CDR1 is SGHTA and CDR2 is FQGNSA in the germline V gene. CDR3 sequence (DNA): TGTGCCAGCAGCTTAGTAGGGGGCCAGGGCAGGGGCTACACCTTC. Protein: CASSLVGGQGRGYTF. The full variable domain, rest sourced from reference TRBV7-2 and TRBJ1-2, is GAGVSQSPSNKVTEKGKDVELRCDPISGHTALYWYRQSLGQGLEFLIYFQGNSAPDKSGLPSDRFSAERTGGSVSTLTIQRTQQEDSAVYLCASSLVGGQGRGYTFGSGTRLTVV.

Ten or more counts support this clonotype. The rearrangement links TRBV4-2 to TRBJ1-1; TRBD1 is a possible D gene (5 bases). V was trimmed by 6 bases and J by 0 bases, leaving 8 bases between them. The CDR3 is 13 amino acids. Looked up from germline, CDR1 is LGHNA and CDR2 is YNFKEQ. The CDR3 protein is CASRGDLNTEAFF. In DNA, the CDR3 is TGTGCCAGCAGAGGGGACTTGAACACTGAAGCTTTCTTT.

This clonotype was seen a few times. The rearrangement joins TRBV5-6 to TRBJ2-7, with 8 nucleotides matching TRBD2. Trimming cost V 2 bases and J 2 bases; bases outside gene matches: 6. CDR1 is SGHDT and CDR2 is YYEEEE in the germline V gene. This CDR3 is built from 15 residues. The CDR3 is CASSFYIAGPYEQYF. The DNA for the CDR3 is TGTGCCAGCAGCTTTTACATAGCGGGACCCTACGAGCAGTACTTC.

Ten or more counts support this clonotype. The chain uses TRBV9 and TRBJ2-7; the match to TRBD2 covers 7 bases. J lost 3 bases, V lost 0 bases, and 21 bases had no gene match. The CDR3 length is 20 residues. Germline V gives CDR1 SGDLS, CDR2 YYNGEE. CDR3 DNA sequence: TGTGCCAGCAGCGTAGATGCAGGTCCGGGACGGGGGGTGTTCTTCTACGAGCAGTACTTC. Protein: CASSVDAGPGRGVFFYEQYF.